A single sample is the source of the 15 T cell receptor beta chains below, sequenced in a study of shared clonotypes between healthy human individuals. Assay used: immunoSEQ multiplex PCR; TCRdb lists only in-frame clones, some missing. The repertoire consists of under 600,000 clones, with 98% occurring once and the leading ten covering less than 0.35%. Naive CD8 cells lacked CD45RO, underwent positive selection for CCR7 and left out terminally differentiated effector memory CD45RA+ cells. The sample consisted of naive CD8+ T cells sorted from blood. These receptors all stem from a man aged 30 to 39 in good health.

The V and J genes are TRBV5-4 and TRBJ2-1, with 9 bases fitting TRBD2. The CDR3 consists of 13 residues. Trimming removed 8 bases from V and 9 bases from J; junction bases left unmatched: 9. Germline CDR1 is SGHNT and CDR2 is YYREEE (reference sequence). CDR3 amino acids: CASQIAGEGEQFF. CDR3 nucleotides: TGTGCCAGTCAAATAGCGGGAGAGGGTGAGCAGTTCTTC.

This clone appeared a single time. The chain links TRBV5-1 to TRBJ1-1; unclear D gene. The CDR3 is made up of 15 amino acids. Looked up from germline, CDR1 is SGHRS and CDR2 is YFSETQ. V lost 4 bases and J 1 base, leaving 14 bases between the germline ends. CDR3 region: CASSQFLDGNTEAFF. The CDR3 DNA is TGCGCCAGCAGCCAATTCCTTGACGGGAACACTGAAGCTTTCTTT.

V is TRBV15 and J is TRBJ1-1; a weak D match, TRBD1 (5 bases). From germline, CDR1 is LNHNV and CDR2 YYDKDF (reference sequence). This CDR3 contains 14 residues. Trimming removed 4 bases at V and 1 base at J, with 10 bases between. CDR3 sequence reads: CATSNARENTEAFF. In DNA form, the CDR3 reads TGTGCCACCAGCAATGCCAGGGAGAACACTGAAGCTTTCTTT.

This chain connects TRBV7-9 to TRBJ1-2; D is ambiguous. V lost 3 bases and J 4 bases, leaving 9 bases between the germline ends. CDR1 and CDR2 (germline): SEHNR, FQNEAQ (reference sequence). This CDR3 is 13 amino acids long. The DNA of the CDR3 is TGTGCCAGCAGCTTTACGGGAATCTATGGCTACACCTTC. Amino acids: CASSFTGIYGYTF.

The chain is built from TRBV7-8 and TRBJ1-4, with 7 bases aligning to TRBD1. This CDR3 spans 16 amino acids. Trimming took 6 bases from V and 4 from J; bases not matched to a gene: 11. Per the germline V gene, CDR1 is SGHVS and CDR2 is FQNEAQ. The CDR3 nucleotides are TGTGCCAGCAGGGATATCACAGGGGCGTTTAATGAAAAACTGTTTTTT. Its protein is CASRDITGAFNEKLFF.

V gene TRBV18 combines with J gene TRBJ2-2; D remains unclear. Trimming shortened V by 6 bases and J by 6 bases, and 2 bases separated the two germline ends. There are 10 residues in the CDR3. The germline V gene encodes CDR1 KGHSH and CDR2 LQKENI. CDR3 amino acids: CASSSGELFF. The CDR3 DNA reads TGTGCCAGCTCCTCCGGGGAGCTGTTTTTT. The variable domain in full, with the rest retrieved from reference TRBV18 and TRBJ2-2, is NAGVMQNPRHLVRRRGQEARLRCSPMKGHSHVYWYRQLPEEGLKFMVYLQKENIIDESGMPKERFSAEFPKEGPSILRIQQVVRGDSAAYFCASSSGELFFGEGSRLTVL.

J is TRBJ1-2 and V is TRBV28, with TRBD1 identical over 12 bases. V trimming: 5 bases; J trimming: 0 bases; junction bases outside the gene matches: 7. The CDR3 consists of 17 residues. CDR1 and CDR2 (germline): MDHEN, SYDVKM. In DNA form, the CDR3 reads TGTGCCAGCAGTCCCCGGGACAGGGGGCGAACTAACTATGGCTACACCTTC. Translated, it gives CASSPRDRGRTNYGYTF.

Regarding this clone: At one end the junction does not follow the germline gene, possibly because of a read error. Other DNA sequences in this specimen translate into the identical CDR3. The chain is built from TRBV4-1 and TRBJ2-7, with unresolved D. CDR3 length: 12 amino acids. From germline, CDR1 is MGHRA and CDR2 YSYEKL. The CDR3 DNA is TGCGCCAGCAGCCAAGGGTCCTCCGAGCAGTACTTC. Translation: CASSQGSSEQYF.

This chain uses TRBV27 with TRBJ2-7; no firm D call. The CDR3 covers 12 residues. The germline CDR1 and CDR2 sequences are MNHEY and SMNVEV (reference sequence). V gave up 6 bases and J gave up 3 bases, with 9 bases separating them. The CDR3 nucleotides read TGTGCCAGCAGGGGTATGAGCTACGAGCAGTACTTC. Its protein product is CASRGMSYEQYF.

This rearrangement joins TRBV9 to TRBJ2-3; D gene unclear. The germline CDR1 and CDR2 sequences are SGDLS and YYNGEE. This CDR3 comprises 15 residues. The V gene lost 0 bases and the J gene lost 4 bases, with 12 bases spanning the gap. CDR3 region: CASSVGVLSADTQYF. The CDR3 nucleotides read TGTGCCAGCAGCGTAGGGGTCCTAAGCGCAGATACGCAGTATTTT.

The V call is TRBV7-8, the J call TRBJ2-5; TRBD2 agrees at 10 bases. The CDR3 runs 19 residues. V was pared by 2 bases and J by 4 bases, with 16 bases of the junction left unmatched. Germline CDR1 reads SGHVS; CDR2 reads FQNEAQ. Written as DNA, the CDR3 is TGTGCCAGCAGCTTACTAAGGGCGGAAGCGGGAGGGCGAAGAGAGACCCAGTACTTC. The encoded protein is CASSLLRAEAGGRRETQYF.

The chain's CDR3 is CASSLEGLRNEQFF. The CDR3 nucleotides read TGTGCCAGCAGCTTAGAGGGCCTACGCAATGAGCAGTTCTTC. This chain links TRBV7-2 with TRBJ2-1; D unresolved. CDR1 and CDR2 (germline): SGHTA, FQGNSA. The V and J ends lost 1 base and 6 bases respectively, with 10 bases between them. This CDR3 comprises 14 residues. Drawing the rest from reference TRBV7-2 and TRBJ2-1, the complete variable domain is GAGVSQSPSNKVTEKGKDVELRCDPISGHTALYWYRQSLGQGLEFLIYFQGNSAPDKSGLPSDRFSAERTGGSVSTLTIQRTQQEDSAVYLCASSLEGLRNEQFFGPGTRLTVL.

V and J are TRBV9 and TRBJ2-7, with D possibly being TRBD1 or TRBD2 (6 bases each). This CDR3 contains 15 residues. Germline V gene sequence: CDR1 SGDLS, CDR2 YYNGEE. The V end lost 2 bases, the J end lost 2 bases, and 14 bases lay between the germline ends. This chain's CDR3 is CASSVGGHSPYEQYF. The CDR3 nucleotides read TGTGCCAGCAGCGTGGGGGGACATTCCCCCTACGAGCAGTACTTC. The whole variable domain, remainder taken from reference TRBV9 and TRBJ2-7, is DSGVTQTPKHLITATGQRVTLRCSPRSGDLSVYWYQQSLDQGLQFLIQYYNGEERAKGNILERFSAQQFPDLHSELNLSSLELGDSALYFCASSVGGHSPYEQYFGPGTRLTVT.

The chain links TRBV25-1 to TRBJ2-2; tentative D call: TRBD2 (7 bases). Germline V gene sequence: CDR1 MGHDK, CDR2 SYGVNS. V gave up 5 bases and J gave up 4 bases, with 17 bases separating them. The CDR3 is 16 amino acids. CDR3 region: CASSRGAATSTGELFF. The DNA for the CDR3 is TGTGCCAGCAGTCGGGGGGCGGCAACGAGCACCGGGGAGCTGTTTTTT.

The rearrangement links TRBV27 to TRBJ1-5, with D hard to call. The germline V gene encodes CDR1 MNHEY and CDR2 SMNVEV (reference sequence). V lost 6 bases and J 6 bases, leaving 9 bases between the germline ends. The length of the CDR3 is 12 residues. The chain's CDR3 is CASRGIGQPQHF. The CDR3 region has the DNA TGTGCCAGCAGGGGGATAGGTCAGCCCCAGCATTTT.